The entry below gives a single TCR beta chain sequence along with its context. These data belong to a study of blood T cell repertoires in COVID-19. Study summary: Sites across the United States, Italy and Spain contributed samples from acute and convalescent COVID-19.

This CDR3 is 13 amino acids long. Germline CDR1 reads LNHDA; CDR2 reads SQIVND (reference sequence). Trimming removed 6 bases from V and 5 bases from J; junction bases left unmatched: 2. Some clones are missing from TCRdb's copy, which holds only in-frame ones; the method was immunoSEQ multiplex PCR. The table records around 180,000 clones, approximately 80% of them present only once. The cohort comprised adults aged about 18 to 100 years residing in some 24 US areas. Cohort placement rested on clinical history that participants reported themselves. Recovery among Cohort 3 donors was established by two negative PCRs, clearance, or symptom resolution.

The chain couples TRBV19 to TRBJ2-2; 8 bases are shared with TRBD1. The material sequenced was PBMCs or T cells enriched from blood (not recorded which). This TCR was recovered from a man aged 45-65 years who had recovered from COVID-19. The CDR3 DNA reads TGTGCCAGTAGCAGACAGGGGACCGGGGAGCTGTTTTTT. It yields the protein CASSRQGTGELFF.